These 10 T cell receptor beta chains share one sample of origin, sequenced in a study of cytomegalovirus exposure and HLA in healthy donors. 60 Vbeta and 13 Jbeta primers were used in PCR. Sequencing used immunoSEQ multiplex PCR; TCRdb keeps in-frame clones, though not all of them. The sample contains 90,000 to 110,000 clones, about 80% of which appear only once. The source material was PBMCs. The receptor source for this set is a middle-aged man in good health and CMV-seropositive.

The chain uses TRBV9 and TRBJ1-1, with TRBD1 identical over 8 bases. CDR3 size: 17 residues. Germline loops: CDR1 SGDLS, CDR2 YYNGEE. Trimming removed 0 bases from V and 1 base from J; junction bases left unmatched: 8. The CDR3: CASSVGTGKGGNTEAFF. CDR3 DNA sequence: TGTGCCAGCAGCGTAGGGACAGGGAAGGGCGGGAACACTGAAGCTTTCTTT. Variable domain in full (rest from reference TRBV9 and TRBJ1-1): DSGVTQTPKHLITATGQRVTLRCSPRSGDLSVYWYQQSLDQGLQFLIQYYNGEERAKGNILERFSAQQFPDLHSELNLSSLELGDSALYFCASSVGTGKGGNTEAFFGQGTRLTVV.

CDR3: CASSVGGASPQYF. The CDR3 DNA reads TGTGCCAGCAGCGTAGGGGGCGCCTCCCCCCAGTACTTC. V is TRBV9 and J is TRBJ2-5, with D perhaps TRBD1 (5 bases). Trimming took off 0 bases at V and 9 bases at J, with 12 bases between the two ends. Per germline, CDR1 SGDLS and CDR2 YYNGEE. This CDR3 region has 13 residues.

V gene TRBV7-9 combines with J gene TRBJ2-2, with a possible D match to TRBD1 (5 bases). The germline V gene has CDR1 SEHNR and CDR2 FQNEAQ (reference sequence). Trimming took off 5 bases at V and 5 bases at J, with 18 bases between the two ends. The CDR3 consists of 16 residues. This chain's CDR3 is CASSPLKGLATGELFF. CDR3 coding DNA: TGTGCCAGCAGCCCCCTTAAGGGGCTGGCTACCGGGGAGCTGTTTTTT.

The gene calls are TRBV6-5 and TRBJ2-2; TRBD2 agrees at 8 bases. The V gene's germline CDR1 is MNHEY and CDR2 SVGAGI. V was pared by 2 bases and J by 3 bases, with 5 bases of the junction left unmatched. This CDR3 comprises 16 residues. The chain's CDR3 is CASSYTGGRDTGELFF. For the CDR3, the DNA is TGTGCCAGCAGTTACACGGGGGGGAGGGACACCGGGGAGCTGTTTTTT.

The chain uses TRBV2 and TRBJ2-1; D perhaps matches TRBD2 (6 bases). Trimming pared 5 bases from V and 13 bases from J, leaving 18 bases between. The length of the CDR3 is 13 residues. Germline V CDR1 and CDR2: SNHLY, FYNNEI. Here the CDR3 DNA reads TGTGCCAGCAGTTTAAAGAACCGGGACTTCCAGTTCTTC. Translating gives CASSLKNRDFQFF.

The J gene is TRBJ2-3, the V gene TRBV7-2; 11 nucleotides align to TRBD2. Germline CDR1 reads SGHTA; CDR2 reads FQGNSA. With 5 bases clipped from V and 4 bases from J, the junction kept 11 bases outside the gene matches. This CDR3 spans 17 amino acids. The CDR3 spells CASSLSGRADGPDTQYF. CDR3 in DNA: TGTGCCAGCAGCCTTAGCGGGAGGGCCGACGGCCCAGATACGCAGTATTTT.

This clone was seen a handful of times. The chain has TRBV28 and TRBJ2-5; D possibly corresponds to TRBD2 (7 bases). Germline CDR1 is MDHEN and CDR2 is SYDVKM. The CDR3 consists of 17 residues. V gave up 4 bases and J gave up 4 bases, with 22 bases separating them. CDR3 bases: TGTGCCAGCAGTTCCCTAATCGGGGGGCGTAGGCTAGAGACCCAGTACTTC. It yields the protein CASSSLIGGRRLETQYF.

V and J are TRBV4-1 and TRBJ2-2; 9 bases are a match to TRBD2. The germline V gene encodes CDR1 MGHRA and CDR2 YSYEKL. The CDR3 extends over 17 amino acids. V lost 1 base to trimming and J lost 5 bases; unmatched junction nucleotides: 8. CDR3 bases: TGCGCCAGCAGCCAAGTTACGCGGGGGGGCCGTACCGGGGAGCTGTTTTTT. It specifies CASSQVTRGGRTGELFF.

Only one count was recorded for this clone. The chain recombines TRBV21-1 with TRBJ2-7; the D segment call TRBD1 is taken from the table without a DNA check. TRBV21-1 corresponds to a pseudogene. This CDR3 has 15 amino acids. The DNA of the CDR3 is TGTGCCAGCCAACGGAGACAGCCGGCCCAGGGCGAGCAGTACTTC. Amino acid sequence: CASQRRQPAQGEQYF.

This rearrangement joins TRBV7-8 to TRBJ1-5, with 7 positions matching TRBD1. The CDR3 covers 16 residues. V was pared by 1 base and J by 0 bases, with 3 bases of the junction left unmatched. Germline values: CDR1 SGHVS, CDR2 FQNEAQ. CDR3 nucleotides: TGTGCCAGCAGCTTAGAGGGACAGTATAGCAATCAGCCCCAGCATTTT. The encoded protein is CASSLEGQYSNQPQHF.